This passage covers 23 T cell receptor beta chains from one sample sequenced in a study of human T cells and chemical hapten exposure. TCRdb re-called the RACE reads with MiXCR, one entry per CDR3 protein. In the table there are roughly 180,000 distinct CDR3 sequences, about a fifth of which are singletons. Time point indicated: patch test 1, 2 weeks after DPC sensitization. Treatment indicated: therapeutic diphenylcyclopropenone sensitization with weekly scalp DPC. The source material was whole blood, sampled in connection with sensitization to the hapten diphenylcyclopropenone (DPC). The receptors here all came from a woman aged 45-59 years with alopecia areata. Some clones in this sample may be carry-over from other donors' samples.

The rearrangement joins TRBV7-2 to TRBJ2-2; tentative D call: TRBD2 (6 bases). The CDR3 spans 16 residues. The V gene lost 6 bases and the J gene lost 0 bases, with 14 bases spanning the gap. Looked up from germline, CDR1 is SGHTA and CDR2 is FQGNSA. For the CDR3, the DNA is TGTGCCAGCAGATATAGCGGAGGCGCGAACACCGGGGAGCTGTTTTTT. Translating gives CASRYSGGANTGELFF.

The chain has TRBV12-3 or TRBV12-4 and TRBJ1-1; weak D call: TRBD1 (6 bases). V shed 3 bases and J shed 4 bases, with 12 bases lying between them. CDR3 length equals 14 residues. This CDR3 reads CASSLERGSTEAFF. CDR3 DNA: TGTGCCAGCAGTTTGGAGAGGGGGAGCACTGAAGCTTTCTTT.

The V call is TRBV7-6, the J call TRBJ2-3; 8 nucleotides match TRBD2. This CDR3 is built from 16 residues. Germline V gene sequence: CDR1 SGHVS, CDR2 FNYEAQ. V was pared by 1 base and J by 2 bases, with 5 bases of the junction left unmatched. The CDR3 DNA reads TGTGCCAGCAGCTTAGGGACGGGAGGGTCCACAGATACGCAGTATTTT. This sequence encodes CASSLGTGGSTDTQYF.

The chain carries TRBV11-2 and TRBJ2-3; the D call may be TRBD1 or TRBD2 (5 bases each). Germline V CDR1 and CDR2: SGHAT, FQNNGV. CDR3 length: 14 residues. V was pared by 3 bases and J by 2 bases, with 9 bases between. DNA of the CDR3: TGTGCCAGCAGCTTCCGGGACGCCACAGATACGCAGTATTTT. Its protein is CASSFRDATDTQYF. The full variable domain, completed using reference TRBV11-2 and TRBJ2-3, is EAGVAQSPRYKIIEKRQSVAFWCNPISGHATLYWYQQILGQGPKLLIQFQNNGVVDDSQLPKDRFSAERLKGVDSTLKIQPAKLEDSAVYLCASSFRDATDTQYFGPGTRLTVL.

The chain is built from TRBV28 and TRBJ2-1, with D possibly TRBD2 on 5 matching bases. Germline V gene sequence: CDR1 MDHEN, CDR2 SYDVKM. The CDR3 runs 15 residues. V gave up 2 bases and J gave up 9 bases, with 17 bases separating them. CDR3 in DNA: TGTGCCAGCAGTTTAAGTGGGCTAGCCTTAGGTGAGCAGTTCTTC. It codes for CASSLSGLALGEQFF.

This clonotype was detected a few times. The V gene is TRBV7-9, the J gene TRBJ1-4, with D maybe TRBD1 (6 bases). Deletions cut 6 bases from V and 8 bases from J, with 19 bases between. Germline loops: CDR1 SEHNR, CDR2 FQNEAQ (reference sequence). The CDR3 loop spans 15 amino acids. Written as DNA, the CDR3 is TGTGCCAGCAGTATCTTGGGGGGCGGAATGGAAAAACTGTTTTTT. As protein: CASSILGGGMEKLFF.

In this sample, this clonotype turned up a few times. This chain links TRBV7-9 with TRBJ2-1; D gene unclear. CDR1 is SEHNR and CDR2 is FQNEAQ in the germline V gene (reference sequence). The CDR3 extends over 11 amino acids. V lost 3 bases and J lost 8, with 5 bases in between. Here the CDR3 reads CASSFQYEQFF. The CDR3 DNA reads as TGTGCCAGCAGCTTCCAGTATGAGCAGTTCTTC.

There are many counts of this clonotype. The CDR3 sequence is CAIGPSSGNEQFF. DNA for the CDR3: TGTGCCATCGGTCCTTCTTCAGGGAATGAGCAGTTCTTC. This sequence joins TRBV10-3 and TRBJ2-1, with D possibly being TRBD1 (5 bases). The germline CDR1 and CDR2 sequences are ENHRY and SYGVKD. Trimming took off 8 bases at V and 7 bases at J, with 15 bases between the two ends. The CDR3 is made up of 13 amino acids.

In this sample, this clonotype turned up a few times. This chain links TRBV20-1 with TRBJ1-2; 8 nucleotides align to TRBD1. Per the germline V gene, CDR1 is DFQATT and CDR2 is SNEGSKA (reference sequence). V was pared by 3 bases and J by 8 bases, with 8 bases of the junction left unmatched. The CDR3 loop spans 13 amino acids. CDR3 loop: CSASPGQGRGYTF. The CDR3 DNA follows: TGCAGTGCTAGTCCTGGACAGGGCCGCGGCTACACCTTC.

This chain joins TRBV6-5 and TRBJ2-1; D remains unclear. Per the germline V gene, CDR1 is MNHEY and CDR2 is SVGAGI. The V end was cut by 7 bases, the J end by 7 bases, with 11 bases between. The CDR3 runs 12 residues. Written as DNA, the CDR3 is TGTGCCAGCACTGACTGGAATAATGAGCAGTTCTTC. The encoded protein is CASTDWNNEQFF.

This clonotype was seen more than once but under ten times. The rearrangement uses TRBV7-9 and TRBJ1-1; weak D call: TRBD1 (5 bases). The CDR3 has 16 amino acids. V gave up 1 base and J gave up 4 bases, with 16 bases separating them. Germline CDR1 SEHNR, CDR2 FQNEAQ (reference sequence). The DNA for the CDR3 is TGTGCCAGCAGCTTAGACGACAGAGCGAAGAGCACTGAAGCTTTCTTT. It yields the protein CASSLDDRAKSTEAFF.

The CDR3 protein is CATGDRVRGYGYTF. The CDR3 bases are TGTGCCACCGGGGACAGGGTACGCGGCTATGGCTACACCTTC. The chain couples TRBV10-3 to TRBJ1-2; 9 bases agree with TRBD1. The CDR3 sequence is 14 residues long. With 10 bases clipped from V and 4 bases from J, the junction kept 10 bases outside the gene matches. CDR1 and CDR2 from the germline V gene are ENHRY and SYGVKD.

This clonotype came up a few times. The chain uses TRBV2 and TRBJ2-1; the match to TRBD2 covers 15 bases. Germline values: CDR1 SNHLY, CDR2 FYNNEI. The junction had 8 bases not matched to a gene; V was cut back by 6 bases and J by 2 bases. The CDR3 is 18 amino acids. This chain's CDR3 is CASRHGTSGRRTYNEQFF. The CDR3 bases are TGTGCCAGCAGACACGGGACTAGCGGGAGGAGGACCTACAATGAGCAGTTCTTC.

The chain recombines TRBV19 with TRBJ1-1, with D uncertain. Germline V CDR1 and CDR2: LNHDA, SQIVND (reference sequence). Between the trimmed V and J ends, which lost 8 bases and 0 bases, there was a span of 16 bases. The CDR3 is made up of 15 amino acids. The DNA of the CDR3 is TGTGCCAGTCGGACGGTGGTAGATTTGAACACTGAAGCTTTCTTT. It is translated as CASRTVVDLNTEAFF.

This clonotype came up a few times. The chain couples TRBV5-5 to TRBJ2-3; possible D gene TRBD1, 6 bases. Germline assignment: CDR1 SGHKS and CDR2 YYEKEE (reference sequence). This CDR3 contains 15 residues. The germline V and J ends were trimmed by 4 bases and 4 bases, with 16 bases remaining between them. Written as DNA, the CDR3 is TGTGCCAGCAGCCCCGCAGGGGAGAGTGCAGATACGCAGTATTTT. Its translation: CASSPAGESADTQYF.

Comments on this clonotype: Here the CDR3 omits its conserved ending phenylalanine or tryptophan, so a read error is the likely source. The CDR3 nucleotides are TGTGCCAGCAGTGAAACCTACAACACTGAAGCTTTCCTT. It encodes CASSETYNTEAFL. This chain uses TRBV6-1 with TRBJ1-1; D not certain. CDR3 size: 13 residues. Germline loops: CDR1 MNHNS, CDR2 SASEGT. Trimming removed 2 bases at V and 2 bases at J, with 6 bases between.

The V and J genes are TRBV20-1 and TRBJ2-5; maybe TRBD2 (5 bases). Per the germline V gene, CDR1 is DFQATT and CDR2 is SNEGSKA (reference sequence). This CDR3 has 15 amino acids. Trimming left V 0 bases short and J 2 bases short, with 13 bases between. CDR3 nucleotide sequence: TGCAGTGCTAGAGATCCCCGGGGATCACAAGAGACCCAGTACTTC. It codes for CSARDPRGSQETQYF.

This clonotype was seen a few times. The chain joins TRBV29-1 to TRBJ1-2, with D perhaps TRBD1 (6 bases). CDR3 length: 14 amino acids. Per the germline V gene, CDR1 is SQVTM and CDR2 is ANQGSEA. V was cut by 1 base and J by 1 base, with 10 bases left in between. CDR3 coding DNA: TGCAGCGTTGAAGCGGGGGCAAATAACTATGGCTACACCTTC. It translates to CSVEAGANNYGYTF. Drawing the rest from reference TRBV29-1 and TRBJ1-2, the complete variable domain is SAVISQKPSRDICQRGTSLTIQCQVDSQVTMMFWYRQQPGQSLTLIATANQGSEATYESGFVIDKFPISRPNLTFSTLTVSNMSPEDSSIYLCSVEAGANNYGYTFGSGTRLTVV.

The chain joins TRBV29-1 to TRBJ2-3, with D tentatively TRBD1 or TRBD2 (5 bases each). CDR3 length: 13 amino acids. V was pared by 6 bases and J by 0 bases, with 10 bases between. Germline CDR1 SQVTM, CDR2 ANQGSEA. CDR3 residues: CSVGVTSTDTQYF. The CDR3 bases are TGCAGCGTGGGGGTTACTAGCACAGATACGCAGTATTTT.

This clonotype turned up a few times. This chain uses TRBV29-1 with TRBJ2-7; the match to TRBD1 covers 8 bases. The CDR3 covers 15 residues. CDR1 is SQVTM and CDR2 is ANQGSEA in the germline V gene. The V gene end was trimmed by 7 bases and the J gene end by 5 bases; junction bases not matched to a gene: 16. CDR3 amino acids: CSGGVGAQGGNEQYF. The CDR3 bases are TGCAGCGGCGGCGTTGGAGCACAGGGGGGCAACGAGCAGTACTTC.

The sample holds a few counts of this clonotype. The chain links TRBV2 to TRBJ2-3; 7 bases line up with TRBD2. The CDR3 runs 12 residues. The germline gives CDR1 SNHLY, CDR2 FYNNEI. Trimming took 6 bases from V and 4 from J; bases not matched to a gene: 1. The CDR3: CASRGGADTQYF. CDR3 coding DNA: TGTGCCAGCAGGGGAGGGGCAGATACGCAGTATTTT.

This clonotype turned up a few times. The chain employs TRBV3-1 and TRBJ1-1; 7 positions agree with TRBD1. The V segment lost 1 base and the J segment 10 bases; nucleotides outside the gene matches: 6. Germline CDR1 and CDR2: LGHDT and YNNKEL (reference sequence). This CDR3 has 13 residues. The CDR3 region is CASSQGQGRGAFF. CDR3 in DNA: TGTGCCAGCAGCCAAGGACAGGGCAGAGGAGCTTTCTTT.

In its sample, this clonotype was seen a few times. The chain carries TRBV6-5 and TRBJ1-1; no clear D. The CDR3 length is 11 residues. Per germline, CDR1 MNHEY and CDR2 SVGAGI. With 2 bases removed from V and 10 bases from J, the gap between germline ends came to 8 bases. The CDR3 reads CASSYGRGAFF. The CDR3 DNA is TGTGCCAGCAGTTACGGGCGGGGAGCTTTCTTT.